The 2 T cell receptor beta chains presented below share a single source sample, sequenced in a study of T cell changes during pregnancy in multiple sclerosis. The protocol was immunoSEQ multiplex PCR, while the TCRdb copy is restricted to in-frame clones and leaves out a portion. The sample yields almost 50,000 clones, around nine tenths seen once. The sequenced sample was CD4+ T cells from peripheral blood mononuclear cells, obtained in the second trimester of pregnancy. These receptors originate from a female donor in good health, enrolled as a control in a pregnancy study.

Regarding this clone: The sample carries other DNA sequences with the same CDR3. The chain has TRBV9 and TRBJ2-7, with a weak D call TRBD2 (6 bases). This CDR3 comprises 14 residues. Germline V lookup: CDR1 SGDLS, CDR2 YYNGEE. V lost 3 bases and J lost 10, with 20 bases in between. CDR3 sequence reads: CASSAKERRALQYF. CDR3 coding DNA: TGTGCCAGCAGCGCTAAGGAAAGGAGGGCGTTACAGTACTTC.

J is TRBJ1-3 and V is TRBV7-6; no clear D gene. The CDR3 is 15 amino acids. V was clipped by 1 base and J by 0 bases, with 7 bases between them. Germline-derived CDR1 and CDR2 are SGHVS and FNYEAQ. The CDR3, as DNA: TGTGCCAGCAGCTTAGGTCGCGGCTCTGGAAACACCATATATTTT. Translation: CASSLGRGSGNTIYF.